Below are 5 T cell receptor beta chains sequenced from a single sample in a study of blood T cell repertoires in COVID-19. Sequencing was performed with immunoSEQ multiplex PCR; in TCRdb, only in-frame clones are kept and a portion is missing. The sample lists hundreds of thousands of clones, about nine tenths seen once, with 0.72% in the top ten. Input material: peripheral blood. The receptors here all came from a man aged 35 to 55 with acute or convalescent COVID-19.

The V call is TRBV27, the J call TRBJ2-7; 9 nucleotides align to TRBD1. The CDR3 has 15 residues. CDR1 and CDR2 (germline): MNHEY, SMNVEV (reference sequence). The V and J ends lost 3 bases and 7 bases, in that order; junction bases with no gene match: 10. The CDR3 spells CASSFTGQGNWEQYF. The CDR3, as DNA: TGTGCCAGCAGTTTCACGGGACAGGGTAATTGGGAGCAGTACTTC.

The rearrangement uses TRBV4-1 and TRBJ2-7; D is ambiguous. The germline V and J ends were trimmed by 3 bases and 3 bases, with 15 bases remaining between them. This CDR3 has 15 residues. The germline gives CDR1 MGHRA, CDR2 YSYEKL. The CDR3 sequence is CASSQSFGQVYEQYF. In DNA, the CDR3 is TGCGCCAGCAGCCAGAGCTTTGGGCAGGTCTACGAGCAGTACTTC.

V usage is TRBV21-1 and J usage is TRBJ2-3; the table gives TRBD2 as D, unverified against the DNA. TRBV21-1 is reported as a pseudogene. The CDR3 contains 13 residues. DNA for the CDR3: TGTGCCAGCAGCGTTCCGGTAGTGGATACGCAGTATTTT. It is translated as CASSVPVVDTQYF.

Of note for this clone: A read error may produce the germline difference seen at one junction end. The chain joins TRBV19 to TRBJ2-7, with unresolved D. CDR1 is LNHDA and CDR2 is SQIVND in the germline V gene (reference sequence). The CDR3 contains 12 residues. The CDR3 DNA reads TGTGCCAGTAGTGCCGACTGGAGATCTCGGCACTTC. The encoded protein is CASSADWRSRHF.

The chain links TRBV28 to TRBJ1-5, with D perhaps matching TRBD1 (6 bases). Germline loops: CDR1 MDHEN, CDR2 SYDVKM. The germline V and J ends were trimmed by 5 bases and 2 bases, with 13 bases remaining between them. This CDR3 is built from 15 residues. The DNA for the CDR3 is TGTGCCAGCAGTGTCTACAGGGAAGGCAATCAGCCCCAGCATTTT. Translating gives CASSVYREGNQPQHF.